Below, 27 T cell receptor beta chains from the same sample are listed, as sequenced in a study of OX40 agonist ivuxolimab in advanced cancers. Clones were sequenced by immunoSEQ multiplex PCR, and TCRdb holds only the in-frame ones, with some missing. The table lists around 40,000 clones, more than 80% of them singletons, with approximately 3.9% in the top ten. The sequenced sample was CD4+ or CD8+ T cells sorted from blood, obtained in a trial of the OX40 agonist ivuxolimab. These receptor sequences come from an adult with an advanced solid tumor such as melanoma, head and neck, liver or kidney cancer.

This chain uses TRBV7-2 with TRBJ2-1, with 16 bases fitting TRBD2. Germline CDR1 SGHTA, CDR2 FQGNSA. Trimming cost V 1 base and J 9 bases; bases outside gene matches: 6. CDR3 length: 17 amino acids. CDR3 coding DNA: TGTGCCAGCAGCTTAGTTCCCGGGACTAGCGGGAGGGGTGAGCAGTTCTTC. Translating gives CASSLVPGTSGRGEQFF.

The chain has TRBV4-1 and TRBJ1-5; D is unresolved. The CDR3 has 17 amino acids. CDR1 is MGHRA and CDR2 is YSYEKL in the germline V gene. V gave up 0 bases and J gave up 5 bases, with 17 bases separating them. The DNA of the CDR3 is TGCGCCAGCAGCCAAGATCTTTCTGGACCGGCGGATCAGCCCCAGCATTTT. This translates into CASSQDLSGPADQPQHF.

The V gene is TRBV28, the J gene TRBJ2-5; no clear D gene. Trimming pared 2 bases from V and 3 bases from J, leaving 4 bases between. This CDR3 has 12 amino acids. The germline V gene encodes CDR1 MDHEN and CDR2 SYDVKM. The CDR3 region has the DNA TGTGCCAGCAGTTTAAGTAAAGAGACCCAGTACTTC. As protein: CASSLSKETQYF.

The CDR3 DNA reads TGCGCCAGCAGCCAAGATGTGCGAGGGTATTCACCCCTCCACTTT. Translated: CASSQDVRGYSPLHF. This rearrangement joins TRBV4-1 to TRBJ1-6; unclear D gene. Trimming left V 0 bases short and J 8 bases short, with 11 bases between. Germline CDR1 is MGHRA and CDR2 is YSYEKL. This CDR3 spans 15 amino acids.

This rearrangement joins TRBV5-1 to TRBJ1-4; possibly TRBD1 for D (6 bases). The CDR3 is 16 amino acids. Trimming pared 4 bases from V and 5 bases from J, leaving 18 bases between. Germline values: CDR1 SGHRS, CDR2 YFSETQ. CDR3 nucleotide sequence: TGCGCCAGCAGCCACCAGAGCGGGACAAGAAATGAAAAACTGTTTTTT. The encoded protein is CASSHQSGTRNEKLFF.

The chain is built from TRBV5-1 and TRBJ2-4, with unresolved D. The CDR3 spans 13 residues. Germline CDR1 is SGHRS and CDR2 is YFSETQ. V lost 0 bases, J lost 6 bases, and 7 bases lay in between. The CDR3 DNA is TGCGCCAGCAGCTTGGAGGGCCTAAACATTCAGTACTTC. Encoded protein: CASSLEGLNIQYF.

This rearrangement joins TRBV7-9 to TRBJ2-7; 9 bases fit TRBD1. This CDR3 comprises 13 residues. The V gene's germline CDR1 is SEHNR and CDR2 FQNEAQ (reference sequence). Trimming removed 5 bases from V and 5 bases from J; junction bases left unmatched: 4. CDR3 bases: TGTGCCAGCAGCCCGGGACAGGGCGACGAGCAGTACTTC. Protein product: CASSPGQGDEQYF.

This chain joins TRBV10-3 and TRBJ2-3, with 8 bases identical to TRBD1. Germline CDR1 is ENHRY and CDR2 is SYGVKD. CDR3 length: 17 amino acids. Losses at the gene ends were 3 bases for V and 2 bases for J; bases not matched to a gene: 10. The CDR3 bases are TGTGCCATCAGTGAACCCTCGGGACAGGCACACACAGATACGCAGTATTTT. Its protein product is CAISEPSGQAHTDTQYF.

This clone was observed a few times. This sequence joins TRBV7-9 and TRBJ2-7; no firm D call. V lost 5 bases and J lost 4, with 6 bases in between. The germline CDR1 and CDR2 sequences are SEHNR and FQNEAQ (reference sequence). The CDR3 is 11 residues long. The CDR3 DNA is TGTGCCAGCAGCCCCCTATACGAGCAGTACTTC. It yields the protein CASSPLYEQYF. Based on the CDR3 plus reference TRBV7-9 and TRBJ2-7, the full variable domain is DTGVSQNPRHKITKRGQNVTFRCDPISEHNRLYWYRQTLGQGPEFLTYFQNEAQLEKSRLLSDRFSAERPKGSFSTLEIQRTEQGDSAMYLCASSPLYEQYFGPGTRLTVT.

In nucleotides, the CDR3 is TGTGCCAGCAGCTTGGGAGGGACAGGGGCCTACGAGCAGTACTTC. Translating gives CASSLGGTGAYEQYF. V is TRBV7-2 and J is TRBJ2-7, with 10 bases lining up with TRBD1. The CDR3 runs 15 residues. Germline lookup yields CDR1 SGHTA and CDR2 FQGNSA. V lost 3 bases and J lost 2; bases outside the gene matches: 4.

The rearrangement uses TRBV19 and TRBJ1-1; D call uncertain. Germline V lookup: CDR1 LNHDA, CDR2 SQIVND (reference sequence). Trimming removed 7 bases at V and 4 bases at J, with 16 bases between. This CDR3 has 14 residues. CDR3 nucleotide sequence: TGTGCCAGTACTTTGGGTCCAGGCTTCACTGAAGCTTTCTTT. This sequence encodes CASTLGPGFTEAFF.

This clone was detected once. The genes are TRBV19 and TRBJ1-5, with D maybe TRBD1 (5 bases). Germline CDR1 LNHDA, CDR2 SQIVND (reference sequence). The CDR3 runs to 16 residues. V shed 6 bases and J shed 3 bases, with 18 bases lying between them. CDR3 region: CASRPGLQFHNQPQHF. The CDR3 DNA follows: TGTGCCAGTAGACCGGGGCTACAATTTCACAATCAGCCCCAGCATTTT.

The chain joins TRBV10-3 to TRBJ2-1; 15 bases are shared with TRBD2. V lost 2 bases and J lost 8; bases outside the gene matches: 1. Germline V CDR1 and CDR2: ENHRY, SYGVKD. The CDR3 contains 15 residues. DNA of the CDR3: TGTGCCATCAGTGAGGGACTAGCGGGAGGGGATGAGCAGTTCTTC. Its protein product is CAISEGLAGGDEQFF.

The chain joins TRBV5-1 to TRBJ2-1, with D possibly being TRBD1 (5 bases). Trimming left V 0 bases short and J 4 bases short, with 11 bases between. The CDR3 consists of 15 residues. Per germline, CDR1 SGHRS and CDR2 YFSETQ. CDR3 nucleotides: TGCGCCAGCAGCTTGGCTGTCCAGGGTTACAATGAGCAGTTCTTC. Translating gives CASSLAVQGYNEQFF.

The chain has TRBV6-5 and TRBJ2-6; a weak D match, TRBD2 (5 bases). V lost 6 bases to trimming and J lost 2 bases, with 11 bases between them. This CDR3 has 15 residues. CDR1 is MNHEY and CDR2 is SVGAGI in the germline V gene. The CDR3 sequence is CASSLDWAGANVLTF. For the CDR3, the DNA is TGTGCCAGCAGCCTGGACTGGGCTGGGGCCAACGTCCTGACTTTC.

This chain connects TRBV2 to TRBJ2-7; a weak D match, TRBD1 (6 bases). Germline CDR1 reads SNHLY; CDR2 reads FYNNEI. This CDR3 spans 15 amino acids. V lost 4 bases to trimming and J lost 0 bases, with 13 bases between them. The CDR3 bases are TGTGCCAGCAGTGCCGGACAGACAGGCTCCTACGAGCAGTACTTC. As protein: CASSAGQTGSYEQYF.

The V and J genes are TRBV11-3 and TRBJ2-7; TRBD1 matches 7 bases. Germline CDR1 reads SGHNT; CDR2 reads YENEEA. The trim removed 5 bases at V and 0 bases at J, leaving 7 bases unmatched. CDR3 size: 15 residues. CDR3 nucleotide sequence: TGTGCCAGCAGCCAAGGGACAGAGGGCTCCTACGAGCAGTACTTC. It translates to CASSQGTEGSYEQYF.

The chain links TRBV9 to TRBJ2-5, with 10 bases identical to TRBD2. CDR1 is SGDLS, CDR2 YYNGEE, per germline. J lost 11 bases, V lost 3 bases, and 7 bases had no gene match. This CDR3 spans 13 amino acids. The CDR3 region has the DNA TGTGCCAGCAGCGGAGCGGGAGGGCCGCAGCAGTACTTC. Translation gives CASSGAGGPQQYF.

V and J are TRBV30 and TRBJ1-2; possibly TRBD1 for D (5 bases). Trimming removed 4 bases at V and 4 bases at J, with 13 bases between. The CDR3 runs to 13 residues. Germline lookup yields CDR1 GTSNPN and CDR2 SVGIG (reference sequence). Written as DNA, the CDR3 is TGTGCCTGGAACGCAGGGCCGAGCTATGGCTACACCTTC. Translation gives CAWNAGPSYGYTF.

The DNA of the CDR3 is TGTGCCAGCAGTGTCTCATCAGAATCAGATACGCAGTATTTT. Its translation is CASSVSSESDTQYF. This rearrangement joins TRBV2 to TRBJ2-3; no definite D call. The CDR3 spans 14 residues. From germline, CDR1 is SNHLY and CDR2 FYNNEI. Deletions cut 4 bases from V and 4 bases from J, with 12 bases between. The entire variable domain, with the rest obtained from reference TRBV2 and TRBJ2-3, is as follows: EPEVTQTPSHQVTQMGQEVILRCVPISNHLYFYWYRQILGQKVEFLVSFYNNEISEKSEIFDDQFSVERPDGSNFTLKIRSTKLEDSAMYFCASSVSSESDTQYFGPGTRLTVL.

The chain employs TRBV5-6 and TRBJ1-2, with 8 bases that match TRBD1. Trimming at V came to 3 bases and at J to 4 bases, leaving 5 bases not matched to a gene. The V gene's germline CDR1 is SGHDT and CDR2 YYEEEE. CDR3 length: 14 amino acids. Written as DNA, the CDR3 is TGTGCCAGCAGCTCCCAGGGGGCGGGCTATGGCTACACCTTC. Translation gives CASSSQGAGYGYTF.

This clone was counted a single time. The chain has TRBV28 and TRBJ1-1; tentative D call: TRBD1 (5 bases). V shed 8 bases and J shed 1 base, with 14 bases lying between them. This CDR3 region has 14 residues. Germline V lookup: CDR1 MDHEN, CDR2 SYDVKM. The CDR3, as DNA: TGTGCCAGCCTCCGGGGGGGGGAGAACACTGAAGCTTTCTTT. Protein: CASLRGGENTEAFF.

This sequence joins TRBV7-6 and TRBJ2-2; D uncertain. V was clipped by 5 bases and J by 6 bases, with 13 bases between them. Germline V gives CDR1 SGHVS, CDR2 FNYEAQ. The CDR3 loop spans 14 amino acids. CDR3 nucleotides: TGTGCCAGCAGCCCTCAGCAGTTGTCCGGGGAGCTGTTTTTT. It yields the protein CASSPQQLSGELFF. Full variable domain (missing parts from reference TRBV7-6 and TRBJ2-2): GAGVSQSPRYKVTKRGQDVALRCDPISGHVSLYWYRQALGQGPEFLTYFNYEAQQDKSGLPNDRFSAERPEGSISTLTIQRTEQRDSAMYRCASSPQQLSGELFFGEGSRLTVL.

The CDR3 loop reads CASSKAEGMSTDTQYF. In DNA, the CDR3 is TGTGCCAGCAGCAAAGCGGAGGGAATGAGCACAGATACGCAGTATTTT. The chain combines TRBV21-1 with TRBJ2-3; no check of the table's D call, TRBD2, against the DNA was made. TRBV21-1 has pseudogene status. This CDR3 spans 16 amino acids.

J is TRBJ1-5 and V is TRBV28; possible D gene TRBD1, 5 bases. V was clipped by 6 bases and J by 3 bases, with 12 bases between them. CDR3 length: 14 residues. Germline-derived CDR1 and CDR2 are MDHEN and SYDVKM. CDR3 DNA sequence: TGTGCCAGCAGAGGGGAGTCTTTCAATCAGCCCCAGCATTTT. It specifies CASRGESFNQPQHF.

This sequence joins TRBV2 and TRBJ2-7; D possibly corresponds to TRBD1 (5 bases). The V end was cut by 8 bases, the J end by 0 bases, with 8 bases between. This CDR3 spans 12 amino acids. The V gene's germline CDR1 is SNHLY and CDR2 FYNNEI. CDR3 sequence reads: CASAGNSYEQYF. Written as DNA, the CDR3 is TGTGCCAGCGCAGGGAACTCCTACGAGCAGTACTTC.

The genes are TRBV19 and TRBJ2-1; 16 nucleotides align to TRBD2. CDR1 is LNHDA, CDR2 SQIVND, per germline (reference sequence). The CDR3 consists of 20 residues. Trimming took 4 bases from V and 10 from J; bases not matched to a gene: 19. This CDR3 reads CASSSQGPGTSGRGAGEQFF. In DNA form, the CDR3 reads TGTGCCAGTAGTAGTCAGGGCCCCGGGACTAGCGGGAGGGGAGCCGGGGAGCAGTTCTTC. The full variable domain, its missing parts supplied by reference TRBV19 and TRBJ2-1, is DGGITQSPKYLFRKEGQNVTLSCEQNLNHDAMYWYRQDPGQGLRLIYYSQIVNDFQKGDIAEGYSVSREKKESFPLTVTSAQKNPTAFYLCASSSQGPGTSGRGAGEQFFGPGTRLTVL.